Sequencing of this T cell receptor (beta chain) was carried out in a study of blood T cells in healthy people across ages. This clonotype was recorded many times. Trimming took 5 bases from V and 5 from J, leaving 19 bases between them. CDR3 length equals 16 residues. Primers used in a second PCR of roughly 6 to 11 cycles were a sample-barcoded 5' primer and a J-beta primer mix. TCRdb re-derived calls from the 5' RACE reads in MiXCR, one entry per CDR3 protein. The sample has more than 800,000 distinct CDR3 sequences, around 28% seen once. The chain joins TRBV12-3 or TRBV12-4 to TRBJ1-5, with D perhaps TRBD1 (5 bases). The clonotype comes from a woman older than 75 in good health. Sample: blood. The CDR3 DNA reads TGTGCCAGCAGTGTCTCCGGGAGGGCGGGACATCAGCCCCAGCATTTT. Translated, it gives CASSVSGRAGHQPQHF.